Ten or more counts support the clone carrying this T cell receptor beta chain. Its antigen is undetermined. The gene names here belong to mouse. The read gets to within 4 residues of the CDR3 end, and the germline J gene fills in the rest. This entry belongs to a study of CD8+ T cells in alopecia areata. General study findings and limits: Unlike in mice, where it was clearer, TCR sharing across patients was less clear, possibly HLA-related.

The sequencing template was cDNA reverse transcribed from extracted RNA. Using immunoSEQ multiplex PCR, the repertoire was profiled, and TCRdb retains in-frame clones only, with some absent. The data list 250,000 or so clones, none observed once; 0.9% to 1.5% falls to the top ten. Pooled cutaneous lymph node cells were sorted using CD4, CD8alpha, NKG2D, NKG2ACE and other markers. The CDR3 covers 16 residues. The V gene's germline CDR1 is MNHDT and CDR2 YYDKIL. Trimming cost V 3 bases and J 1 base; bases outside gene matches: 4. Sample: CD4+ T cells sorted from a lymph node. The gene calls are TRBV17 and TRBJ2-3; TRBD2 agrees at 10 bases. The sequence was collected from a C3H/HeJ mouse with alopecia areata. MHC haplotype: H2-k. The CDR3 spells CASSSLGGRRAETLYF. The part of the CDR3 DNA that was read is TGTGCTAGCAGTAGTCTGGGGGGGCGCCGTGCAGAA.